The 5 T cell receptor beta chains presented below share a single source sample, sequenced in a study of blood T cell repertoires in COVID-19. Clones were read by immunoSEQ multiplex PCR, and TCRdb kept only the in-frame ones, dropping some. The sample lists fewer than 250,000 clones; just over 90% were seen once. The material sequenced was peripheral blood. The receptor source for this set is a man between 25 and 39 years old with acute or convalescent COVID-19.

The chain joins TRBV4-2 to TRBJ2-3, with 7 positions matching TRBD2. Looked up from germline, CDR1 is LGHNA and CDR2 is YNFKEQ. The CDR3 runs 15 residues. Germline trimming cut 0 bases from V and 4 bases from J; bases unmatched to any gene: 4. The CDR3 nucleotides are TGTGCCAGCAGCCAAGAACCGGGAGGCCCAGATACGCAGTATTTT. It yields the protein CASSQEPGGPDTQYF.

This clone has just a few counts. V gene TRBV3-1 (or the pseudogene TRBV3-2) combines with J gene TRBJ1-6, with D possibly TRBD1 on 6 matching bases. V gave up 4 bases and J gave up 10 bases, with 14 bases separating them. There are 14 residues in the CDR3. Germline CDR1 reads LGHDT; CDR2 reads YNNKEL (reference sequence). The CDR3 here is CASSRGGNSSPLHF. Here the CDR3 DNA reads TGTGCCAGCAGCCGAGGGGGAAACAGCTCACCCCTCCACTTT.

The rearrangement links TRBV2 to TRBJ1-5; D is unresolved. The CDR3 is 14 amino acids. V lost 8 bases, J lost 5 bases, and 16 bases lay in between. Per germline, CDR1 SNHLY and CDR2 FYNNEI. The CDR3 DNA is TGTGCCAGCCAACCGGGTCGTATAGATCAGCCCCAGCATTTT. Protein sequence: CASQPGRIDQPQHF.

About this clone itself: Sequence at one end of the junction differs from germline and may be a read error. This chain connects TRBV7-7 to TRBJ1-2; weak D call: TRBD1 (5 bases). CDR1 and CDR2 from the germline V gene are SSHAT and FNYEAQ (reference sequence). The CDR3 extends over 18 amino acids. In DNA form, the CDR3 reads TGTGCTAGCACCTCATGGGGGGGGGACCGAACTAGGGACTATGGCTACACCTTC. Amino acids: CASTSWGGDRTRDYGYTF.

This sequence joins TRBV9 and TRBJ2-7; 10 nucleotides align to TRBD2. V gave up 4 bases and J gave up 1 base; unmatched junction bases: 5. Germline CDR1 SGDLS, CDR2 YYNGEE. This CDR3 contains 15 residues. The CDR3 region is CASSPQAGGSYEQYF. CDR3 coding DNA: TGTGCCAGCAGCCCCCAAGCGGGAGGGTCCTACGAGCAGTACTTC.